Below, one T cell receptor (beta chain) is given with its context. Its antigen is unknown. This specimen comes from a study of CD8+ T cells in alopecia areata. Overall study findings and caveats: Possibly as an HLA-related effect, TCR sharing across patients appeared less clear than in mice.

Punch biopsies of lesional scalp, plus peripheral blood, were taken from alopecia areata patients. Extracted from the samples, RNA was reverse transcribed into cDNA to serve as the sequencing template. Sequenced by immunoSEQ multiplex PCR; TCRdb stores in-frame clones only, minus some. This sample has 110,000 to 150,000 clones, with roughly 64% found just once. This CDR3 contains 14 residues. Germline trimming cut 6 bases from V and 5 bases from J; bases unmatched to any gene: 8. CDR1 is MNHEY and CDR2 is SMNVEV in the germline V gene (reference sequence). Specimen: CD4+ T cells sorted from blood, collected at week 0. The sequence derives from a human donor with alopecia areata. The chain joins TRBV27 to TRBJ2-5, with TRBD2 matching over 8 bases. CDR3 amino acids: CASRKRGGRETQYF. The CDR3 DNA reads TGTGCCAGCAGAAAACGGGGGGGCCGTGAGACCCAGTACTTC.